These 21 T cell receptor beta chains share one sample of origin, sequenced in a study of spatial heterogeneity in lung cancer. Each CDR3 protein gets one entry after TCRdb re-called the 5' RACE reads with MiXCR. The sample has about 8,000 distinct CDR3 sequences, around 9.6% seen once. Study-level points and caveats: The number of expanded tumor alpha and beta chains correlated with mutation number.

Antigen specificity for these receptors is unknown. Time point: sample taken at primary tumor resection. The input for sequencing was lung tumor tissue, taken at surgery. The receptors shown here come from a male donor with early-stage non-small cell lung cancer.

This clonotype appeared many times. The chain links TRBV12-3 or TRBV12-4 to TRBJ1-1; D is unresolved. The CDR3 is 11 residues long. Trimming removed 2 bases at V and 3 bases at J, with 1 base between. CDR3 amino acids: CASSLYTEAFF. In DNA, the CDR3 is TGTGCCAGCAGTTTATACACTGAAGCTTTCTTT.

This clonotype was picked up many times. The V gene is TRBV3-1, the J gene TRBJ1-5, with 8 bases lining up with TRBD1. Per germline, CDR1 LGHDT and CDR2 YNNKEL (reference sequence). This CDR3 has 16 residues. After removal of 0 bases from V and 7 bases from J, the junction contained 8 bases not matched to a gene. DNA for the CDR3: TGTGCCAGCAGCCAAGATCCCCCTACAGGGGGGCAGCCCCAGCATTTT. This encodes CASSQDPPTGGQPQHF. The whole variable domain, filled in from reference TRBV3-1 and TRBJ1-5, reads DTAVSQTPKYLVTQMGNDKSIKCEQNLGHDTMYWYKQDSKKFLKIMFSYNNKELIINETVPNRFSPKSPDKAHLNLHINSLELGDSAVYFCASSQDPPTGGQPQHFGDGTRLSIL.

This clonotype was observed at least ten times. The CDR3 DNA sequence: TGTGCCAGCAGTCCCCCCAGGAGGGCCACTGGAAACACCATATATTTT. It translates to CASSPPRRATGNTIYF. V is TRBV6-6 and J is TRBJ1-3, with D unresolved. Per germline, CDR1 MNHNY and CDR2 SVGAGI (reference sequence). This CDR3 has 16 amino acids. V was cut by 5 bases and J by 2 bases, with 16 bases left in between.

By sample fraction, this clonotype is medium-sized. The chain joins TRBV6-6 to TRBJ2-3, with D perhaps TRBD1 (5 bases). The germline CDR1 and CDR2 sequences are MNHNY and SVGAGI (reference sequence). V lost 6 bases and J lost 2, with 12 bases in between. The length of the CDR3 is 14 residues. CDR3 coding DNA: TGTGCCAGCAGGGCAGGGATTGCCACAGATACGCAGTATTTT. Its translation is CASRAGIATDTQYF.

This clonotype was recorded many times. This rearrangement joins TRBV7-9 to TRBJ1-2, with TRBD1 as a possible D gene (6 bases). CDR1 is SEHNR, CDR2 FQNEAQ, per germline (reference sequence). Trimming left V 8 bases short and J 5 bases short, with 24 bases between. CDR3 length: 16 residues. The DNA for the CDR3 is TGTGCCAGCGAGACGACGCAGGGGACAATAGATTATGGCTACACCTTC. The encoded protein is CASETTQGTIDYGYTF.

This clonotype rates as medium-sized. The chain employs TRBV5-1 and TRBJ2-5; 8 bases match TRBD1. The V and J ends lost 4 bases and 5 bases, in that order; junction bases with no gene match: 4. Germline V gene data show CDR1 as SGHRS and CDR2 as YFSETQ. This CDR3 has 13 amino acids. CDR3 sequence reads: CASSGGTGETQYF. DNA for the CDR3: TGCGCCAGCAGCGGCGGGACAGGCGAGACCCAGTACTTC.

At least ten counts were recorded for this clonotype. The chain is built from TRBV7-9 and TRBJ2-7; TRBD2 agrees at 9 bases. V was clipped by 5 bases and J by 4 bases; unmatched bases: 9. Per the germline V gene, CDR1 is SEHNR and CDR2 is FQNEAQ (reference sequence). This CDR3 is built from 15 residues. CDR3 loop: CASSIYSGSDYEQYF. The CDR3 nucleotides are TGTGCCAGCAGCATTTATAGCGGGAGCGATTACGAGCAGTACTTC.

This clonotype was counted at least ten times. The V and J genes are TRBV7-9 and TRBJ1-6; D gene unclear. Trimming shortened V by 1 base and J by 10 bases, and 8 bases separated the two germline ends. Germline values: CDR1 SEHNR, CDR2 FQNEAQ (reference sequence). CDR3 length: 13 residues. CDR3: CASSLEPSSPLHF. In DNA form, the CDR3 reads TGTGCCAGCAGCTTAGAACCGTCCTCACCCCTCCACTTT.

This clonotype was detected many times. The chain's CDR3 is CASSDSGGATDTQYF. The DNA of the CDR3 is TGTGCCAGCAGTGATAGCGGGGGCGCGACAGATACGCAGTATTTT. This chain joins TRBV2 and TRBJ2-3, with 9 positions matching TRBD2. CDR1 is SNHLY, CDR2 FYNNEI, per germline. J lost 3 bases, V lost 3 bases, and 4 bases had no gene match. The CDR3 is 15 amino acids.

In its sample, this clonotype was seen many times. The rearrangement links TRBV25-1 to TRBJ2-7, with unresolved D. The CDR3 has 12 amino acids. Trimming cost V 7 bases and J 5 bases, with 12 bases left between them. Germline CDR1 MGHDK, CDR2 SYGVNS. The CDR3 sequence is CASKGNPNEQYF. CDR3 coding DNA: TGTGCCAGCAAAGGGAACCCCAACGAGCAGTACTTC.

This clonotype is classed as medium-sized (0.01 to 0.1%). This chain links TRBV7-2 with TRBJ1-3, with TRBD1 matching over 7 bases. Trimming at V came to 5 bases and at J to 0 bases, leaving 4 bases not matched to a gene. The CDR3 runs to 15 residues. Germline V lookup: CDR1 SGHTA, CDR2 FQGNSA. CDR3 DNA sequence: TGTGCCAGCAGCGAGGGACAGTTCTCTGGAAACACCATATATTTT. Protein product: CASSEGQFSGNTIYF.

This clonotype was recorded many times. The genes are TRBV11-3 and TRBJ2-1, with 8 bases lining up with TRBD2. J gave up 10 bases and V 1 base, and 6 bases lay outside the gene matches. The CDR3 spans 14 residues. The germline V gene has CDR1 SGHNT and CDR2 YENEEA. The CDR3 DNA reads TGTGCCAGCAGCTTAGGGGGACTAGAAAGGGAGCAGTTCTTC. Protein: CASSLGGLEREQFF.

In its sample, this clonotype was seen many times. The chain couples TRBV27 to TRBJ1-1; the match to TRBD1 covers 7 bases. The CDR3 covers 19 residues. The germline CDR1 and CDR2 sequences are MNHEY and SMNVEV (reference sequence). The ends lost 2 bases at V and 4 bases at J; junction bases unmatched: 19. CDR3 DNA sequence: TGTGCCAGCAGTTTAAAGGGTCCGGGACAGCGGGCCTGGGGCACTGAAGCTTTCTTT. Amino acid sequence: CASSLKGPGQRAWGTEAFF.

About this clonotype: The junction shows a germline mismatch at one end, possibly a read error. The V gene is TRBV7-9, the J gene TRBJ2-3, with 9 bases fitting TRBD2. CDR3 length: 12 amino acids. From germline, CDR1 is SEHNR and CDR2 FQNEAQ (reference sequence). The CDR3 loop is CASSLTSGSPDF. In DNA, the CDR3 is TGTGCCAGCAGCTTAACTAGCGGGTCCCCCGATTTT.

This clonotype is medium-sized by share. The J gene is TRBJ2-3, the V gene TRBV28; 8 bases line up with TRBD2. Germline V CDR1 and CDR2: MDHEN, SYDVKM. Trimming took 5 bases from V and 6 from J; bases not matched to a gene: 16. This CDR3 has 17 residues. For the CDR3, the DNA is TGTGCCAGCAGTCGCCGACGGGCAGCGGGGGAACGGGATACGCAGTATTTT. It codes for CASSRRRAAGERDTQYF.

This clonotype occurred many times. In DNA form, the CDR3 reads TGTGCCAGCTCCCGTCTAAGAGCCGGGGAGCTGTTTTTT. The encoded protein is CASSRLRAGELFF. V and J are TRBV11-2 and TRBJ2-2; D is uncertain. CDR3 size: 13 residues. Germline V gene data show CDR1 as SGHAT and CDR2 as FQNNGV. Trimming removed 8 bases at V and 6 bases at J, with 13 bases between.

At least ten counts were recorded for this clonotype. In nucleotides, the CDR3 is TGCAGTGCTATCCGTCCGGCCTCCTCCTACGAGCAGTACTTC. Protein product: CSAIRPASSYEQYF. This sequence joins TRBV20-1 and TRBJ2-7; D not resolved. There are 14 residues in the CDR3. Trimming shortened V by 4 bases and J by 0 bases, and 13 bases separated the two germline ends. Germline values: CDR1 DFQATT, CDR2 SNEGSKA (reference sequence).

By share, this clonotype ranks as medium-sized (0.01 to 0.1%). The chain recombines TRBV10-1 with TRBJ2-3, with 10 positions matching TRBD2. V trimming: 6 bases; J trimming: 4 bases; junction bases outside the gene matches: 7. Germline values: CDR1 WNHNN, CDR2 SYGVQD (reference sequence). The CDR3 has 15 residues. The CDR3 DNA is TGCGCCAGCAGCGAAACCGGGACTAGCGCAGATACGCAGTATTTT. Its protein product is CASSETGTSADTQYF.

This clonotype was picked up many times. The chain uses TRBV20-1 and TRBJ1-2; TRBD1 might be the D (5 bases). Trimming removed 3 bases from V and 2 bases from J, with 10 bases in between. Germline V gene sequence: CDR1 DFQATT, CDR2 SNEGSKA (reference sequence). This CDR3 is built from 13 residues. This CDR3 reads CSARGEGNYGYTF. Here the CDR3 DNA reads TGCAGTGCTAGGGGAGAGGGGAACTATGGCTACACCTTC.

In its sample, this clonotype was seen many times. The rearrangement joins TRBV27 to TRBJ2-2, with a possible D match to TRBD2 (6 bases). CDR1 is MNHEY, CDR2 SMNVEV, per germline (reference sequence). Trimming removed 8 bases at V and 1 base at J, with 11 bases between. The CDR3 sequence is 14 residues long. The CDR3 sequence: CASAGSWNTGELFF. CDR3 coding DNA: TGTGCCAGCGCGGGGTCCTGGAACACCGGGGAGCTGTTTTTT.

By sample fraction, this clonotype is medium-sized. The rearrangement joins TRBV20-1 to TRBJ1-1, with unresolved D. V was pared by 3 bases and J by 0 bases, with 8 bases between. Germline V gene sequence: CDR1 DFQATT, CDR2 SNEGSKA (reference sequence). CDR3 length equals 13 residues. The CDR3 spells CSASLPMNTEAFF. In DNA form, the CDR3 reads TGCAGTGCTAGTTTGCCCATGAACACTGAAGCTTTCTTT.